Listed below are T cell receptor beta chains from one sample, sequenced in a study of blood T cell repertoires in COVID-19. The repertoire was sequenced with immunoSEQ multiplex PCR; TCRdb's copy has only in-frame clones and lacks some. The table shows 50,000 to 65,000 clones, with around 85% occurring only once. The sample comprised peripheral blood. All receptors come from a human donor in a cohort sampled during active COVID-19. Both conserved end residues are part of each CDR3. D genes are given only for firm matches. Not all rows give a size; the values are once, few, many and, for expanded clones, a class.

v_gene,abundance,j_gene,d_gene,CDR3aa,CDR3nt
TRBV27,once,TRBJ2-5,-,CASSFGQTVTQYF,TGTGCCAGCAGTTTCGGACAAACGGTGACCCAGTACTTC
TRBV4-1,-,TRBJ2-5,-,CASSQDGQGGTQYF,TGCGCCAGCAGCCAAGACGGGCAGGGGGGGACCCAGTACTTC
TRBV7-9,-,TRBJ2-1,TRBD2,CATCRLAGDEQFF,TGTGCCACCTGCAGACTAGCGGGAGATGAGCAGTTCTTC
TRBV7-9,-,TRBJ1-2,TRBD1,CASSLATGPHGYTF,TGTGCCAGCAGCTTAGCGACAGGGCCCCATGGCTACACCTTC
TRBV6-2/TRBV6-3,once,TRBJ2-3,-,CASSYSGVNTDTQYF,TGTGCCAGCAGTTACTCAGGGGTTAACACAGATACGCAGTATTTT
TRBV18,-,TRBJ2-5,TRBD1,CASSLDRAKTQYF,TGTGCCAGCTCACTTGACAGGGCTAAGACCCAGTACTTC
TRBV19,-,TRBJ2-3,TRBD1,CASSTLGQLRDTQYF,TGTGCCAGTAGTACCCTGGGACAGTTGAGAGATACGCAGTATTTT
TRBV5-8,-,TRBJ2-3,TRBD2,CASSQYTGTSATDTQYF,TGTGCCAGCAGCCAATATACCGGGACTAGCGCCACAGATACGCAGTATTTT
TRBV6-2/TRBV6-3,-,TRBJ2-7,TRBD1,CASSSTRQGGYEQYF,TGTGCCAGCAGTTCTACCAGACAGGGTGGGTACGAGCAGTACTTC
TRBV28,once,TRBJ2-3,TRBD2,CASSSGTSGDTDTQYF,TGTGCCAGCAGTTCCGGGACTAGCGGGGACACAGATACGCAGTATTTT
TRBV6-5,-,TRBJ2-5,TRBD2,CASSDSGGTETQYF,TGTGCCAGCAGTGACTCCGGGGGGACGGAGACCCAGTACTTC
TRBV3-1/TRBV3-2,-,TRBJ1-1,-,CAGSSSRYAGDNAEAFF,TGTGCCGGCAGCTCATCCCGGTATGCGGGAGATAATGCTGAAGCTTTCTTT
TRBV9,-,TRBJ2-5,-,CASSLLEGGGETQYF,TGTGCCAGCAGCCTACTAGAGGGCGGAGGAGAGACCCAGTACTTC
TRBV2,-,TRBJ1-5,-,CASARSQPQHF,TGTGCCAGCGCGCGTAGTCAGCCCCAGCATTTT
TRBV19,few,TRBJ2-1,TRBD2,CASSTAGTSGNEQFF,TGTGCCAGTAGCACAGCCGGGACTAGCGGCAATGAGCAGTTCTTC
TRBV5-4,-,TRBJ1-2,-,CASSLDQGSYGYTF,TGTGCCAGCAGCTTGGATCAGGGGTCCTATGGCTACACCTTC
TRBV7-2,-,TRBJ2-4,-,CASSLVLGLAKNIQYF,TGTGCCAGCAGCTTAGTCCTAGGCTTAGCCAAAAACATTCAGTACTTC
TRBV29-1,-,TRBJ2-1,-,CSLRRQGGYNEQFF,TGCAGCCTGAGGCGGCAGGGGGGCTACAATGAGCAGTTCTTC
TRBV10-1,-,TRBJ2-1,-,CASSESRLAINEQFF,TGCGCCAGCAGTGAGTCGAGGCTAGCCATCAATGAGCAGTTCTTC
TRBV11-3,few,TRBJ2-3,-,CASSFLGFTDTQYF,TGTGCCAGCAGCTTCCTCGGTTTCACAGATACGCAGTATTTT
TRBV4-1,-,TRBJ2-5,-,CASSQVWAVGTQYF,TGCGCCAGCAGCCAAGTCTGGGCAGTTGGGACCCAGTACTTC
TRBV6-1,once,TRBJ2-7,TRBD1,CASSDLPGQGAGQYF,TGTGCCAGCAGTGACCTCCCGGGACAGGGGGCCGGGCAGTACTTC
TRBV7-3,-,TRBJ1-6,-,CASSLNIRGSGSPLHF,TGTGCCAGCAGCTTAAATATAAGGGGATCGGGTTCACCCCTCCACTTT
TRBV2,-,TRBJ2-1,-,CASQRRGSSYNEQFF,TGTGCCTCCCAAAGACGTGGGAGCTCCTACAATGAGCAGTTCTTC
TRBV4-2,-,TRBJ2-1,TRBD2,CASSLGTSGGNEQFF,TGTGCCAGCAGCCTGGGGACTAGCGGGGGCAATGAGCAGTTCTTC
TRBV18,-,TRBJ2-1,TRBD2,CASSPPGVSGSSYNEQFF,TGTGCCAGCTCACCACCGGGGGTTAGCGGGTCTTCCTACAATGAGCAGTTCTTC
TRBV6-1,-,TRBJ1-5,-,CASSDTVNQPQHF,TGTGCCAGCAGTGATACAGTCAATCAGCCCCAGCATTTT
TRBV28,-,TRBJ2-7,-,CASSSTDRTHYEQYF,TGTGCCAGCAGTTCAACCGACAGGACCCACTACGAGCAGTACTTC
TRBV29-1,-,TRBJ1-1,-,CSVEGSGTGRIEAFF,TGCAGCGTTGAAGGATCCGGTACAGGCCGAATTGAAGCTTTCTTT
TRBV6-6,few,TRBJ2-7,-,CASSSIPGLGYEQYF,TGTGCCAGCAGTTCCATCCCGGGACTGGGCTACGAGCAGTACTTC
TRBV24-1,once,TRBJ2-3,-,CATSEEGRSTDTQYF,TGTGCCACCAGTGAGGAGGGAAGGAGCACAGATACGCAGTATTTT
TRBV5-1,once,TRBJ2-7,-,CASRSKGEYEQYF,TGCGCCAGCAGGTCCAAGGGGGAATACGAGCAGTACTTC
TRBV27,-,TRBJ2-5,-,CASSDTGYQETQYF,TGTGCCAGCAGTGATACAGGCTACCAAGAGACCCAGTACTTC
TRBV7-2,-,TRBJ2-2,TRBD2,CASSPAGTSGSLGELFF,TGTGCCAGCAGCCCGGCCGGGACTAGCGGCTCCCTCGGGGAGCTGTTTTTT
TRBV5-1,-,TRBJ2-5,TRBD2,CASSLASGSEETQYF,TGCGCCAGCAGCTTGGCCAGCGGGAGCGAGGAGACCCAGTACTTC
TRBV15,-,TRBJ1-2,TRBD1,CATSRGTGYGYTF,TGTGCCACCAGCAGGGGGACAGGGTATGGCTACACCTTC
TRBV7-3,-,TRBJ2-3,-,CASSPSLVTDTQYF,TGTGCCAGCAGCCCTTCATTAGTCACAGATACGCAGTATTTT
TRBV7-2,-,TRBJ2-5,-,CASSFLGLSAETQYF,TGTGCCAGCAGCTTCCTCGGACTATCCGCAGAGACCCAGTACTTC
TRBV21-1,few,TRBJ1-5,-,CASSTTGQANQPQHF,TGTGCCAGCAGCACCACGGGACAGGCCAATCAGCCCCAGCATTTT
TRBV7-3,-,TRBJ2-1,-,CASSLGRAAGDNEQFF,TGTGCCAGCAGCTTAGGTCGGGCAGCCGGGGACAATGAGCAGTTCTTC
TRBV28,-,TRBJ1-1,TRBD1,CASSPRQGRWTEAFF,TGTGCCAGCAGCCCGCGACAGGGTAGGTGGACTGAAGCTTTCTTT